These T cell receptor beta chains were read from a single sample in a study of T cell repertoires in cytomegalovirus infection. TCRdb re-called the reads with MiXCR, one entry per CDR3 protein. The sample holds around 290,000 distinct CDR3 sequences, about 25% seen once. Sequencing used PBMCs. The receptors derive from a human donor in good health (CMV status not recorded). Some clones in this sample may be carry-over from other donors' samples. The CDR3 runs from the conserved cysteine through the conserved F or W. The order of the fields is D gene, clone size, J gene, V gene, CDR3 DNA, CDR3 protein. The D gene is left open where the match is weak. For some rows the clone size is stated as once, few or many, or as a class when expanded; others skip it.

D gene: .; clone size: many; J gene: TRBJ2-2; V gene: TRBV7-2; CDR3 DNA: TGTGCCAGCTGCTACCGGGACTTCCCATCCGGGGAGCTGTTTTTT; CDR3 protein: CASCYRDFPSGELFF
D gene: .; clone size: .; J gene: TRBJ2-7; V gene: TRBV7-6; CDR3 DNA: TGTGCCAGCAGCTTAGCGCGGGACAACTACGAGCAGTACTTC; CDR3 protein: CASSLARDNYEQYF
D gene: .; clone size: few; J gene: TRBJ1-1; V gene: TRBV7-2; CDR3 DNA: TGTGCCAGCAGTACCCAGAGGTCGACTGAAGCTTTCTTT; CDR3 protein: CASSTQRSTEAFF
D gene: .; clone size: many; J gene: TRBJ2-6; V gene: TRBV5-1; CDR3 DNA: TGTGCCAGCAGCTTAGCCCCCTCTGGGGCCAACGTCCTGACTTTC; CDR3 protein: CASSLAPSGANVLTF
D gene: .; clone size: .; J gene: TRBJ2-1; V gene: TRBV18; CDR3 DNA: TGTGCCAGCTCACAACAGGGAAGCTCCTACAATGAGCAGTTCTTC; CDR3 protein: CASSQQGSSYNEQFF
D gene: TRBD2; clone size: .; J gene: TRBJ2-7; V gene: TRBV28; CDR3 DNA: TGTGCCACTACGAGCGGGAGATGGTACGAGCAGTACTTC; CDR3 protein: CATTSGRWYEQYF
D gene: TRBD2; clone size: .; J gene: TRBJ2-3; V gene: TRBV29-1; CDR3 DNA: TGCAGCGTGAGGTACCTAGCGGAGGGGAAAGATACGCAGTATTTT; CDR3 protein: CSVRYLAEGKDTQYF
D gene: TRBD1; clone size: many; J gene: TRBJ2-1; V gene: TRBV28; CDR3 DNA: TGTGCCAGTACAAAGACCGCCCCCGGGACAGGTGGGAATGAGCAGTTCTTC; CDR3 protein: CASTKTAPGTGGNEQFF
D gene: .; clone size: few; J gene: TRBJ2-7; V gene: TRBV7-2; CDR3 DNA: TGTGCCAGCAGCTTAGCAGTATTTGCGGGTGGGGCCGGCGAGCAGTACTTC; CDR3 protein: CASSLAVFAGGAGEQYF
D gene: TRBD2; clone size: few; J gene: TRBJ2-1; V gene: TRBV28; CDR3 DNA: TGTGCCAGCCCTCCCTTGGGGCCTAGCGGGAGAGCAAATGAGCAGTTCTTC; CDR3 protein: CASPPLGPSGRANEQFF
D gene: TRBD2; clone size: .; J gene: TRBJ2-3; V gene: TRBV4-1; CDR3 DNA: TGCGCCAGCAGCCAAGAATCGGGCGGCGGGGGGTCCACAGATACGCAGTATTTT; CDR3 protein: CASSQESGGGGSTDTQYF
D gene: TRBD2; clone size: .; J gene: TRBJ2-1; V gene: TRBV5-1; CDR3 DNA: TGCGCCAGCAGGCTCATTACTAGCGCCGGGTCATACAATGAGCAGTTCTTC; CDR3 protein: CASRLITSAGSYNEQFF
D gene: .; clone size: many; J gene: TRBJ2-7; V gene: TRBV7-2; CDR3 DNA: TGTGCCAGCAGCTTAGTCCGAACCTACTCCTACGAGCAGTACTTC; CDR3 protein: CASSLVRTYSYEQYF
D gene: .; clone size: .; J gene: TRBJ2-3; V gene: TRBV20-1; CDR3 DNA: TGCAGTGCTAGGGATCAGAATACGCAGTATTTT; CDR3 protein: CSARDQNTQYF
D gene: .; clone size: few; J gene: TRBJ1-1; V gene: TRBV14; CDR3 DNA: TGTGCCAGCAGCCCGTCGGCGAACACTGAAGCTTTCTTT; CDR3 protein: CASSPSANTEAFF
D gene: .; clone size: .; J gene: TRBJ2-5; V gene: TRBV29-1; CDR3 DNA: TGCAGCGTTGTATTACTGGGACCACACCGGACCCAGTACTTC; CDR3 protein: CSVVLLGPHRTQYF
D gene: TRBD1; clone size: few; J gene: TRBJ1-6; V gene: TRBV7-2; CDR3 DNA: TGTGCCAGCAGCCCTGGACAGGGCTATAATTCACCCCTCCACTTT; CDR3 protein: CASSPGQGYNSPLHF
D gene: .; clone size: many; J gene: TRBJ1-1; V gene: TRBV7-3; CDR3 DNA: TGTGCCAGCAGCTTAACGTACGACTTGATGAACACTGAAGCTTTCTTT; CDR3 protein: CASSLTYDLMNTEAFF
D gene: .; clone size: many; J gene: TRBJ2-3; V gene: TRBV7-2; CDR3 DNA: TGTGCCAGCAGCACCCGAATTTCTAGAACAGATACGCAGTATTTT; CDR3 protein: CASSTRISRTDTQYF
D gene: .; clone size: few; J gene: TRBJ1-1; V gene: TRBV2; CDR3 DNA: TGTGCCAGCAGTGTGTCGGGCCTAATGAACACTGAAGCTTTCTTT; CDR3 protein: CASSVSGLMNTEAFF
D gene: .; clone size: few; J gene: TRBJ1-5; V gene: TRBV28; CDR3 DNA: TGTGCCAGCAGTCCACGCCGGGCGTGGGGGCAGCCCCAGCATTTT; CDR3 protein: CASSPRRAWGQPQHF
D gene: .; clone size: .; J gene: TRBJ2-1; V gene: TRBV11-2; CDR3 DNA: TGTGCCAGCAGCTTAGGGGGGGGGCAAGGACCGTTCTTC; CDR3 protein: CASSLGGGQGPFF
D gene: .; clone size: .; J gene: TRBJ2-3; V gene: TRBV12-3/TRBV12-4; CDR3 DNA: TGTGCCAGCAGCAAGTTCGAAGCTGAGGCAGATACGCAGTATTTT; CDR3 protein: CASSKFEAEADTQYF
D gene: TRBD1; clone size: few; J gene: TRBJ1-4; V gene: TRBV10-3; CDR3 DNA: TGTGCCATCAGTGAAGGGGGACAGACAGAAAAACTGTTTTTT; CDR3 protein: CAISEGGQTEKLFF
D gene: TRBD2; clone size: .; J gene: TRBJ2-1; V gene: TRBV20-1; CDR3 DNA: TGCAGTGCTAGACTAGCGGCCTCCTACAATGAGCAGTTCTTC; CDR3 protein: CSARLAASYNEQFF
D gene: TRBD1; clone size: .; J gene: TRBJ2-2; V gene: TRBV10-1; CDR3 DNA: TGCGCCAGCAGTCGTAGGACAGGTTCCGGGGAGCTGTTTTTT; CDR3 protein: CASSRRTGSGELFF
D gene: TRBD2; clone size: many; J gene: TRBJ2-1; V gene: TRBV7-2; CDR3 DNA: TGTGCCAGCAGCCTGGTCCCGGGACTAGATGTTCGCTCCCTGTGGTTCTTC; CDR3 protein: CASSLVPGLDVRSLWFF
D gene: .; clone size: many; J gene: TRBJ1-4; V gene: TRBV7-2; CDR3 DNA: TGTGCCAGCAGCCTTCGGACAAAGCGGGCTAATGAAAAACTGTTTTTT; CDR3 protein: CASSLRTKRANEKLFF
D gene: TRBD1; clone size: few; J gene: TRBJ1-5; V gene: TRBV19; CDR3 DNA: TGTGCCAGTAGCCCACGTTATCCGGGACAGGGAAGGGGGCAGCCCCAGCATTTT; CDR3 protein: CASSPRYPGQGRGQPQHF
D gene: .; clone size: many; J gene: TRBJ1-3; V gene: TRBV7-2; CDR3 DNA: TGTGCCAGCAGCCTCGGACAGTTCTCTGGAAACACCATATATTTT; CDR3 protein: CASSLGQFSGNTIYF
D gene: TRBD2; clone size: once; J gene: TRBJ2-3; V gene: TRBV5-6; CDR3 DNA: TGTGCCAGCAGCTTGGATAGCGGGGGGCGGCCAGATACGCAGTATTTT; CDR3 protein: CASSLDSGGRPDTQYF
D gene: TRBD2; clone size: many; J gene: TRBJ2-3; V gene: TRBV28; CDR3 DNA: TGTGCCAGCAGTTTCCTAGCGGGAACAGATACGCAGTATTTT; CDR3 protein: CASSFLAGTDTQYF
D gene: TRBD1; clone size: many; J gene: TRBJ1-5; V gene: TRBV6-1; CDR3 DNA: TGTGCCAGCATAGGGACAGGGCCGGTTTCAAGTGGTCAGCCCCAGCATTTT; CDR3 protein: CASIGTGPVSSGQPQHF
D gene: TRBD1; clone size: .; J gene: TRBJ2-3; V gene: TRBV6-1; CDR3 DNA: TGTGCCAGCAGTGAAGCTGCACAGGGGAGGCAGTATTTT; CDR3 protein: CASSEAAQGRQYF
D gene: .; clone size: .; J gene: TRBJ2-7; V gene: TRBV20-1; CDR3 DNA: TGCAGTGCTAGAAGAGGGGTGAGGGACGAGCAGTACTTC; CDR3 protein: CSARRGVRDEQYF
D gene: .; clone size: many; J gene: TRBJ2-5; V gene: TRBV7-9; CDR3 DNA: TGTGCCAGCAGCGCCCAAGGTGGGGATTTTGAGACCCAGTACTTC; CDR3 protein: CASSAQGGDFETQYF
D gene: .; clone size: few; J gene: TRBJ2-7; V gene: TRBV6-2/TRBV6-3; CDR3 DNA: TGTGCCAGCAGTTACCCGCAGCGAGTTGAGTACGAGCAGTACTTC; CDR3 protein: CASSYPQRVEYEQYF
D gene: .; clone size: many; J gene: TRBJ2-5; V gene: TRBV7-2; CDR3 DNA: TGTGCCAGCAGCCCGACCGCAGGGGCCGGGACCCAGTACTTC; CDR3 protein: CASSPTAGAGTQYF
D gene: .; clone size: .; J gene: TRBJ2-7; V gene: TRBV3-1; CDR3 DNA: TGTGCCAGCAGCCACAAACCCCCGGGGCGGGCGAAATACGAGCAGTACTTC; CDR3 protein: CASSHKPPGRAKYEQYF
D gene: TRBD2; clone size: .; J gene: TRBJ2-1; V gene: TRBV7-6; CDR3 DNA: TGTGCCAGCAGCCCGTGGACTAGCGGGACCATCTACAATGAGCAGTTCTTC; CDR3 protein: CASSPWTSGTIYNEQFF
D gene: TRBD1; clone size: many; J gene: TRBJ1-5; V gene: TRBV7-3; CDR3 DNA: TGTGCCAGCAGCCTACAGGGGGGAGTCGGTCAGCCCCAGCATTTT; CDR3 protein: CASSLQGGVGQPQHF